Below are 8 T cell receptor beta chains sequenced from a single sample in a study of PD-1 blockade in classical Hodgkin lymphoma. Brentuximab vedotin exposure varied, and every patient relapsed after autologous stem cell transplantation. TCRdb's copy holds only in-frame clones and misses some; the assay was immunoSEQ multiplex PCR. The sample records some 84,000 clones, nearly 95% being singletons. The source material was peripheral blood mononuclear cells (PBMCs), sampled before the second cycle of nivolumab. The receptors derive from a human donor with classical Hodgkin lymphoma.

The chain is built from TRBV4-1 and TRBJ2-7; D possibly corresponds to TRBD1 (5 bases). The CDR3 length is 15 residues. Per the germline V gene, CDR1 is MGHRA and CDR2 is YSYEKL. V lost 0 bases and J lost 6, with 15 bases in between. The CDR3 bases are TGCGCCAGCAGCCAAGATCCAGGGATTTCGGGCGAGCAGTACTTC. Its translation: CASSQDPGISGEQYF.

The chain joins TRBV7-7 to TRBJ2-1; D is possibly TRBD1 (6 bases). The V gene lost 6 bases and the J gene lost 6 bases, with 15 bases spanning the gap. The CDR3 spans 14 residues. Germline V CDR1 and CDR2: SSHAT, FNYEAQ (reference sequence). CDR3 nucleotides: TGTGCCAGCAGTGGTGGGACATTTCCCAATGAGCAGTTCTTC. Its translation is CASSGGTFPNEQFF. Based on the CDR3 plus reference TRBV7-7 and TRBJ2-1, the full variable domain is GAGVSQSPRYKVTKRGQDVTLRCDPISSHATLYWYQQALGQGPEFLTYFNYEAQPDKSGLPSDRFSAERPEGSISTLTIQRTEQRDSAMYRCASSGGTFPNEQFFGPGTRLTVL.

This chain uses TRBV7-9 with TRBJ1-5, with D perhaps matching TRBD1 (5 bases). V lost 1 base, J lost 4 bases, and 17 bases lay in between. Germline-derived CDR1 and CDR2 are SEHNR and FQNEAQ (reference sequence). There are 17 residues in the CDR3. The CDR3 loop is CASSLGGIGPANQPQHF. CDR3 bases: TGTGCCAGCAGCTTAGGGGGGATCGGGCCGGCAAATCAGCCCCAGCATTTT.

The V gene is TRBV28, the J gene TRBJ1-1; no clear D gene. The CDR3 is made up of 13 amino acids. The germline V gene encodes CDR1 MDHEN and CDR2 SYDVKM. V lost 3 bases to trimming and J lost 3 bases, with 8 bases between them. CDR3 protein: CASSFRIDTEAFF. Here the CDR3 DNA reads TGTGCCAGCAGTTTTCGAATTGACACTGAAGCTTTCTTT.

V and J are TRBV7-9 and TRBJ2-2; 11 bases are shared with TRBD2. The J segment lost 4 bases and the V segment lost 2 bases, leaving 3 bases of the junction unmatched. The CDR3 is 16 residues long. Germline lookup yields CDR1 SEHNR and CDR2 FQNEAQ (reference sequence). CDR3 in amino acids: CASSLTSGRVTGELFF. CDR3 sequence (DNA): TGTGCCAGCAGCTTAACTAGCGGGAGAGTCACCGGGGAGCTGTTTTTT. Full variable domain (rest looked up from reference TRBV7-9 and TRBJ2-2): DTGVSQNPRHKITKRGQNVTFRCDPISEHNRLYWYRQTLGQGPEFLTYFQNEAQLEKSRLLSDRFSAERPKGSFSTLEIQRTEQGDSAMYLCASSLTSGRVTGELFFGEGSRLTVL.

The CDR3 bases are TGTGCCAGCAAGGACGGAACGAGCTCCTACGAGCAGTACTTC. Its translation: CASKDGTSSYEQYF. The chain recombines TRBV25-1 with TRBJ2-7; D is undetermined. CDR1 is MGHDK and CDR2 is SYGVNS in the germline V gene. The ends were cut back, 7 bases at V and 0 bases at J, with 13 bases in the middle. The CDR3 is 14 amino acids.

The CDR3 protein is CASRLAGDVAYNEQFF. The CDR3 coding sequence is TGTGCCAGCCGACTAGCGGGAGATGTCGCCTACAATGAGCAGTTCTTC. V usage is TRBV6-6 and J usage is TRBJ2-1; TRBD2 aligns across 12 bases. The CDR3 spans 16 residues. The V gene's germline CDR1 is MNHNY and CDR2 SVGAGI (reference sequence). V lost 8 bases, J lost 2 bases, and 7 bases stayed unmatched.

The V gene is TRBV19, the J gene TRBJ1-5; perhaps TRBD1 as D (6 bases). Germline V lookup: CDR1 LNHDA, CDR2 SQIVND (reference sequence). Deletions cut 5 bases from V and 6 bases from J, with 20 bases between. The CDR3 has 16 residues. CDR3 DNA: TGTGCCAGTAGTCCTCGGGGTCGGGGGCTCGGTCAGCCCCAGCATTTT. This codes for CASSPRGRGLGQPQHF.